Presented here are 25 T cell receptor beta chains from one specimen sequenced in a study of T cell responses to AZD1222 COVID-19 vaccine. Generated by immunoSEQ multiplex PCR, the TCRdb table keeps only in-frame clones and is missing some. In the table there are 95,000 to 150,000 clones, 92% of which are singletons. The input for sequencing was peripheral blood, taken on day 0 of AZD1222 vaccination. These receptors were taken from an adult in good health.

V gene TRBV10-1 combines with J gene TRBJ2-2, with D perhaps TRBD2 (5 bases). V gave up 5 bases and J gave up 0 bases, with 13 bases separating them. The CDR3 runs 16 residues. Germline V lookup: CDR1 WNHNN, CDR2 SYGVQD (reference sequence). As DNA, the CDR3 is TGCGCCAGCAGTCCATCTCCTAGCCCGAACACCGGGGAGCTGTTTTTT. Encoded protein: CASSPSPSPNTGELFF.

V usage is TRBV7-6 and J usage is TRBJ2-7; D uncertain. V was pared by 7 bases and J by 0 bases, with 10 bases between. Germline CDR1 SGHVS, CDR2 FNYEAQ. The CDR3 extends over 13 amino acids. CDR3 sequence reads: CASTEQPSYEQYF. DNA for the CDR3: TGTGCCAGCACGGAGCAGCCCTCCTACGAGCAGTACTTC.

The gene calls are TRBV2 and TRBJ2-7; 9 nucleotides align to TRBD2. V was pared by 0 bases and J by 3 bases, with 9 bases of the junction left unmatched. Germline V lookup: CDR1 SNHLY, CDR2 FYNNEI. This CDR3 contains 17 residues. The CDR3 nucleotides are TGTGCCAGCAGTGAAGCGCTTCGGGCTAGCGGGAACTACGAGCAGTACTTC. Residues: CASSEALRASGNYEQYF. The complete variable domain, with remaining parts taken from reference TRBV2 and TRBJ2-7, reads EPEVTQTPSHQVTQMGQEVILRCVPISNHLYFYWYRQILGQKVEFLVSFYNNEISEKSEIFDDQFSVERPDGSNFTLKIRSTKLEDSAMYFCASSEALRASGNYEQYFGPGTRLTVT.

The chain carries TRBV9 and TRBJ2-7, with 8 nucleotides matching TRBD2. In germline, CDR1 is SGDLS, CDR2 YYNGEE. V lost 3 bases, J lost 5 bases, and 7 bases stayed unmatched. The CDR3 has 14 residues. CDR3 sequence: CASSAGLAGHEQYF. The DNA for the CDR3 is TGTGCCAGCAGCGCAGGACTAGCAGGACACGAGCAGTACTTC.

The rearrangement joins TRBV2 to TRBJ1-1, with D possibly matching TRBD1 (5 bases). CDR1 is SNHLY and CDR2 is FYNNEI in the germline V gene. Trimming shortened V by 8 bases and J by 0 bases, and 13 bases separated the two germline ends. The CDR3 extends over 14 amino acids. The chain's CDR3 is CASLWGDMNTEAFF. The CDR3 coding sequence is TGTGCCAGCCTCTGGGGGGATATGAACACTGAAGCTTTCTTT.

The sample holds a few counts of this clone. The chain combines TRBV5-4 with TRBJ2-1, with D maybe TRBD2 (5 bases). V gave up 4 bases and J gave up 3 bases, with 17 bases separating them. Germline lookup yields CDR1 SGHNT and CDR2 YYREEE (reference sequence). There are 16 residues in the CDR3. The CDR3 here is CASSPESGSYYNEQFF. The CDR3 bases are TGTGCCAGCAGCCCTGAGTCGGGGAGCTACTACAATGAGCAGTTCTTC. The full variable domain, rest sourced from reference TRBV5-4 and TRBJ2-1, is ETGVTQSPTHLIKTRGQQVTLRCSSQSGHNTVSWYQQALGQGPQFIFQYYREEENGRGNFPPRFSGLQFPNYSSELNVNALELDDSALYLCASSPESGSYYNEQFFGPGTRLTVL.

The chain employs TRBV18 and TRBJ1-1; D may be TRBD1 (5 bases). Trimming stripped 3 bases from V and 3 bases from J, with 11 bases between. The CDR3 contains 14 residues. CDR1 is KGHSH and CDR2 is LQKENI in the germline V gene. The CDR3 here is CASSPVAGDTEAFF. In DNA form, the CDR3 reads TGTGCCAGCTCACCGGTAGCGGGGGACACTGAAGCTTTCTTT.

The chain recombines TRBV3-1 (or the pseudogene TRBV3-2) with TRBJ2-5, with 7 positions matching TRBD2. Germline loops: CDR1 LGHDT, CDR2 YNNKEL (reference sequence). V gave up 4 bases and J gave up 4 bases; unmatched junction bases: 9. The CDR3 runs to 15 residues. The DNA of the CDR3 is TGTGCCAGCAGCCCGTCGTGGGGGGAGGGAGAGACCCAGTACTTC. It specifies CASSPSWGEGETQYF.

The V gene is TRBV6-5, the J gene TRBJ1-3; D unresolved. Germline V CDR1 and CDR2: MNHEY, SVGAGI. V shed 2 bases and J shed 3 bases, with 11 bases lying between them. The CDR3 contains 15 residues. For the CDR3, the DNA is TGTGCCAGCAGTTACAGTAGCTGGTATGGAAACACCATATATTTT. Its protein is CASSYSSWYGNTIYF.

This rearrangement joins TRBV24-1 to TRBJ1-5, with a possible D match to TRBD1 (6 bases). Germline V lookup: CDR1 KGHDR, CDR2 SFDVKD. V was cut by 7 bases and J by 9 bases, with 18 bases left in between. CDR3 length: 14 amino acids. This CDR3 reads CATSTTGREGPQHF. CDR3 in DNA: TGTGCCACCAGCACAACAGGGCGGGAGGGGCCCCAGCATTTT.

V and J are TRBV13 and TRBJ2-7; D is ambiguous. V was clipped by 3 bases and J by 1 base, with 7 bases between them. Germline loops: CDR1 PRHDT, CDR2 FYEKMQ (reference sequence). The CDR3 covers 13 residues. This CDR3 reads CASSFAGSYEQYF. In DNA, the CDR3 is TGTGCCAGCAGCTTTGCAGGATCCTACGAGCAGTACTTC.

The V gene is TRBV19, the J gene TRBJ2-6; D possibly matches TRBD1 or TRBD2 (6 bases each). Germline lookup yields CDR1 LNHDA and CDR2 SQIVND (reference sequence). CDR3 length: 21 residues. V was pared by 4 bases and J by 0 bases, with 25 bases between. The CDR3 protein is CASSTQGQAGRGFSGANVLTF. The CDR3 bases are TGTGCCAGTAGTACACAGGGACAAGCGGGTAGGGGTTTCTCTGGGGCCAACGTCCTGACTTTC.

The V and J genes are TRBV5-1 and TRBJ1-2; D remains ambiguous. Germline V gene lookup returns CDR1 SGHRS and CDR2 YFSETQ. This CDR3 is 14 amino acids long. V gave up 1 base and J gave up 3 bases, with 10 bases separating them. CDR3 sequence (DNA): TGCGCCAGCAGCTTGAACACCGACTACTATGGCTACACCTTC. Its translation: CASSLNTDYYGYTF.

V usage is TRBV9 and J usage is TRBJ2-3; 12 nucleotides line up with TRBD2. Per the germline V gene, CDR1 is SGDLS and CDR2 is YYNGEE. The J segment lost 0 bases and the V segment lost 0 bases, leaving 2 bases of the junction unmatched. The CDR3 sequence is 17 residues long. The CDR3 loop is CASSVAGTSGSTDTQYF. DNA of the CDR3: TGTGCCAGCAGCGTAGCCGGGACTAGCGGGAGCACAGATACGCAGTATTTT.

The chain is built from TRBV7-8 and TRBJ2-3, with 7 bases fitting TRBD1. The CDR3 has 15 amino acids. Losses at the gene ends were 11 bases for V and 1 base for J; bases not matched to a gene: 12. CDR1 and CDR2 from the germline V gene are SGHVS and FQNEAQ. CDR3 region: CASNTGELGTDTQYF. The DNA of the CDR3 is TGTGCCTCCAACACAGGGGAGTTGGGCACAGATACGCAGTATTTT.

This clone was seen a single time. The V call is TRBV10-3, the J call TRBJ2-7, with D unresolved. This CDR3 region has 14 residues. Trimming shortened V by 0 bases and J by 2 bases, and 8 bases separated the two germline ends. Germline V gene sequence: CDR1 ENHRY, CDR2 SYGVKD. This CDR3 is CAISESRHTYEQYF. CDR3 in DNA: TGTGCCATCAGTGAGTCAAGGCACACCTACGAGCAGTACTTC.

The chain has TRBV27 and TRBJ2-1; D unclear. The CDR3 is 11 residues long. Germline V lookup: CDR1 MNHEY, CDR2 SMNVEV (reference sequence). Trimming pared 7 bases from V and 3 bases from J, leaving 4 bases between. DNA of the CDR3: TGTGCCAGCACCTACTACAATGAGCAGTTCTTC. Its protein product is CASTYYNEQFF.

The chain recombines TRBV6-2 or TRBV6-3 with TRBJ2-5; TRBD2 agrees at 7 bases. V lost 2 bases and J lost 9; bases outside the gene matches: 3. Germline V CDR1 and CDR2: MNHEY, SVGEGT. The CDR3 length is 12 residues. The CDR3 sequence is CASSYALASQYF. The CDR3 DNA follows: TGTGCCAGCAGTTACGCACTAGCGTCCCAGTACTTC.

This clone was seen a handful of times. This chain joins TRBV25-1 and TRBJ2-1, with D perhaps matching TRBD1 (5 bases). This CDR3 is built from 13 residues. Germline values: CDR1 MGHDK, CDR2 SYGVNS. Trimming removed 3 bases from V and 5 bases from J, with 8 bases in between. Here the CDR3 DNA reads TGTGCCAGCAGTGATGGGGCAGACAATGAGCAGTTCTTC. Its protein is CASSDGADNEQFF.

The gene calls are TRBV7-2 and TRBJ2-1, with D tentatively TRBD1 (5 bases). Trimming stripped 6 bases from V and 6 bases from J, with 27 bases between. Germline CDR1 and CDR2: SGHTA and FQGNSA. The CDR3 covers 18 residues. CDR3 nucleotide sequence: TGTGCCAGCAGTCCGAGTTTCGACAGCGAATACTTTATCAATGAGCAGTTCTTC. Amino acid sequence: CASSPSFDSEYFINEQFF.

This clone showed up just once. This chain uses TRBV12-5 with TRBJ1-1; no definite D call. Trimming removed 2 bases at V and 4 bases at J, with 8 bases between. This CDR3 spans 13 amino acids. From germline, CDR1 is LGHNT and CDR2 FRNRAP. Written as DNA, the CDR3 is TGTGCTAGTGGTTTGATGGGCAGCACTGAAGCTTTCTTT. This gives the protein CASGLMGSTEAFF.

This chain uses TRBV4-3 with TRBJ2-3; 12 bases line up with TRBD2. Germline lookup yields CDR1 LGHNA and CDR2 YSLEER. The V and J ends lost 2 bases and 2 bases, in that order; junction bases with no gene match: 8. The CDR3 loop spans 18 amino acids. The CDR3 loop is CASSQIASGGAFTDTQYF. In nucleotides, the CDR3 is TGCGCCAGCAGCCAAATAGCTAGCGGGGGGGCTTTCACAGATACGCAGTATTTT.

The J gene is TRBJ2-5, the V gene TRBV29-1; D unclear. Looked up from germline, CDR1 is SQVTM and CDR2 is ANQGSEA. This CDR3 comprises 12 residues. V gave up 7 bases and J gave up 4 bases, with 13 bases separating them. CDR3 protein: CSARVGIETQYF. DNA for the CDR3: TGCAGCGCCCGGGTGGGTATAGAGACCCAGTACTTC.

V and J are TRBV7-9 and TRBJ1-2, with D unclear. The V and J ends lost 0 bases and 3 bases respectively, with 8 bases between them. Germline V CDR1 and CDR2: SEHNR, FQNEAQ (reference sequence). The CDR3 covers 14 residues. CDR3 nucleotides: TGTGCCAGCAGCTTAGCGCTGCCAGACTATGGCTACACCTTC. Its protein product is CASSLALPDYGYTF.

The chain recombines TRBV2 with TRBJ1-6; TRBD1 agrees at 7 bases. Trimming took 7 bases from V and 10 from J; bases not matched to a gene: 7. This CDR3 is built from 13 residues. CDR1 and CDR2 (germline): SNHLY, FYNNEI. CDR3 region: CASIGTAVSPLHF. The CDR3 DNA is TGTGCCAGCATTGGGACAGCCGTCTCACCCCTCCACTTT.